This is a list of T cell receptor beta chains from one sample in a study of cytomegalovirus exposure and HLA in healthy donors. Assay: immunoSEQ multiplex PCR; the TCRdb copy retains only in-frame clones and omits some. The data show 150,000 to 200,000 clones, roughly four fifths seen once. Sequenced material: PBMCs. The receptors stem from a woman in her fifties or sixties in good health and CMV-seropositive. The CDR3 runs from the conserved cysteine through the conserved F or W. The order of the fields is V gene, CDR3 length, J gene, clone size, D gene, CDR3 protein, CDR3 DNA. D genes are given only for firm matches. Expanded clones are given a class, and other clones once, few, many or no size at all.

V gene: TRBV5-4
CDR3 length: 17
J gene: TRBJ2-3
clone size: .
D gene: TRBD2
CDR3 protein: CASSLLLAGGSTDTQYF
CDR3 DNA: TGTGCCAGCAGCCTATTACTAGCGGGAGGGAGCACAGATACGCAGTATTTT

V gene: TRBV6-4
CDR3 length: 13
J gene: TRBJ2-3
clone size: .
D gene: .
CDR3 protein: CASSDPNTDTQYF
CDR3 DNA: TGTGCCAGCAGTGACCCCAACACAGATACGCAGTATTTT

V gene: TRBV4-3
CDR3 length: 17
J gene: TRBJ2-5
clone size: .
D gene: .
CDR3 protein: CASSQDPSAAGKETQYF
CDR3 DNA: TGCGCCAGCAGCCAAGATCCAAGCGCAGCCGGAAAAGAGACCCAGTACTTC

V gene: TRBV5-6
CDR3 length: 12
J gene: TRBJ1-5
clone size: .
D gene: .
CDR3 protein: CASAQGNQPQHF
CDR3 DNA: TGTGCCAGCGCTCAGGGGAATCAGCCCCAGCATTTT

V gene: TRBV29-1
CDR3 length: 12
J gene: TRBJ1-1
clone size: .
D gene: .
CDR3 protein: CSVGQGNTEAFF
CDR3 DNA: TGCAGCGTTGGTCAGGGGAACACTGAAGCTTTCTTT

V gene: TRBV5-4
CDR3 length: 15
J gene: TRBJ2-1
clone size: .
D gene: .
CDR3 protein: CASSATSPGYNEQFF
CDR3 DNA: TGTGCCAGCAGCGCTACCTCCCCCGGCTACAATGAGCAGTTCTTC

V gene: TRBV5-4
CDR3 length: 16
J gene: TRBJ1-1
clone size: .
D gene: .
CDR3 protein: CASSTGTSRGNTEAFF
CDR3 DNA: TGTGCCAGCAGCACTGGGACCTCCAGGGGGAACACTGAAGCTTTCTTT

V gene: TRBV19
CDR3 length: 16
J gene: TRBJ1-2
clone size: .
D gene: TRBD1
CDR3 protein: CASSTTRGQDTGGYTF
CDR3 DNA: TGTGCCAGTAGCACAACGAGGGGACAGGACACGGGTGGCTACACCTTC

V gene: TRBV18
CDR3 length: 15
J gene: TRBJ1-3
clone size: .
D gene: .
CDR3 protein: CASSPPNSSGNTIYF
CDR3 DNA: TGTGCCAGCTCACCACCGAACAGCTCTGGAAACACCATATATTTT

V gene: TRBV5-1
CDR3 length: 14
J gene: TRBJ2-7
clone size: few
D gene: TRBD1
CDR3 protein: CASRSRDSSYEQYF
CDR3 DNA: TGCGCCAGCAGGTCCCGGGACAGCTCCTACGAGCAGTACTTC

V gene: TRBV19
CDR3 length: 14
J gene: TRBJ2-3
clone size: .
D gene: TRBD2
CDR3 protein: CASSLAGDTDTQYF
CDR3 DNA: TGTGCCAGTAGTCTAGCGGGTGACACAGATACGCAGTATTTT

V gene: TRBV5-5
CDR3 length: 14
J gene: TRBJ1-1
clone size: .
D gene: .
CDR3 protein: CASSWGQGGTEAFF
CDR3 DNA: TGTGCCAGCAGCTGGGGACAAGGTGGCACTGAAGCTTTCTTT

V gene: TRBV28
CDR3 length: 16
J gene: TRBJ1-4
clone size: .
D gene: .
CDR3 protein: CASSLGRGGRDEKLFF
CDR3 DNA: TGTGCCAGCAGCTTAGGGAGGGGGGGGCGAGATGAAAAACTGTTTTTT

V gene: TRBV19
CDR3 length: 14
J gene: TRBJ2-5
clone size: .
D gene: .
CDR3 protein: CASSISQLQETQYF
CDR3 DNA: TGTGCCAGTAGTATAAGTCAGTTACAAGAGACCCAGTACTTC

V gene: TRBV5-1
CDR3 length: 16
J gene: TRBJ1-2
clone size: .
D gene: TRBD1
CDR3 protein: CASSFPRTGGNYGYTF
CDR3 DNA: TGCGCCAGCAGCTTTCCACGGACAGGGGGGAACTATGGCTACACCTTC

V gene: TRBV11-2
CDR3 length: 16
J gene: TRBJ2-5
clone size: .
D gene: .
CDR3 protein: CASSLGPRVPQETQYF
CDR3 DNA: TGTGCCAGCAGCTTAGGCCCCCGGGTACCCCAAGAGACCCAGTACTTC

V gene: TRBV2
CDR3 length: 15
J gene: TRBJ1-4
clone size: .
D gene: TRBD1
CDR3 protein: CASSGATGVGEKLFF
CDR3 DNA: TGTGCCAGCAGTGGTGCGACAGGGGTTGGAGAAAAACTGTTTTTT

V gene: TRBV6-6
CDR3 length: 13
J gene: TRBJ2-1
clone size: .
D gene: TRBD2
CDR3 protein: CASSGLAGSEQFF
CDR3 DNA: TGTGCCAGCAGCGGACTAGCGGGGAGTGAGCAGTTCTTC

V gene: TRBV4-3
CDR3 length: 15
J gene: TRBJ2-3
clone size: .
D gene: .
CDR3 protein: CASSQDWGGRDTQYF
CDR3 DNA: TGCGCCAGCAGCCAAGATTGGGGGGGCCGGGATACGCAGTATTTT

V gene: TRBV11-2
CDR3 length: 15
J gene: TRBJ2-1
clone size: .
D gene: TRBD2
CDR3 protein: CASSRQSGVYNEQFF
CDR3 DNA: TGTGCCAGCAGCCGACAGAGCGGGGTTTACAATGAGCAGTTCTTC

V gene: TRBV4-2
CDR3 length: 19
J gene: TRBJ2-4
clone size: .
D gene: TRBD2
CDR3 protein: CASSQEIPSGKLAKNSQYF
CDR3 DNA: TGTGCCAGCAGCCAAGAAATCCCTAGCGGGAAACTAGCCAAAAACAGTCAGTACTTC

V gene: TRBV5-6
CDR3 length: 14
J gene: TRBJ1-1
clone size: few
D gene: TRBD1
CDR3 protein: CASSLDRADTEAFF
CDR3 DNA: TGTGCCAGCAGCCTCGACAGGGCGGACACTGAAGCTTTCTTT

V gene: TRBV18
CDR3 length: 14
J gene: TRBJ1-1
clone size: .
D gene: .
CDR3 protein: CASSPVTGNTEAFF
CDR3 DNA: TGTGCCAGCTCACCTGTCACGGGGAACACTGAAGCTTTCTTT

V gene: TRBV19
CDR3 length: 14
J gene: TRBJ1-2
clone size: .
D gene: .
CDR3 protein: CASSILGERYGYTF
CDR3 DNA: TGTGCCAGTAGTATCCTTGGGGAGCGCTATGGCTACACCTTC

V gene: TRBV9
CDR3 length: 14
J gene: TRBJ1-2
clone size: .
D gene: TRBD1
CDR3 protein: CASSEDRANYGYTF
CDR3 DNA: TGTGCCAGCAGCGAAGACAGGGCGAACTATGGCTACACCTTC

V gene: TRBV28
CDR3 length: 15
J gene: TRBJ2-7
clone size: .
D gene: TRBD1
CDR3 protein: CASSLAGTGDYEQYF
CDR3 DNA: TGTGCCAGCAGTTTGGCCGGGACAGGGGACTACGAGCAGTACTTC

V gene: TRBV5-1
CDR3 length: 14
J gene: TRBJ2-1
clone size: .
D gene: .
CDR3 protein: CASSLDAWRAGQFF
CDR3 DNA: TGCGCCAGCAGCTTGGATGCCTGGCGGGCGGGTCAGTTCTTC

V gene: TRBV29-1
CDR3 length: 13
J gene: TRBJ1-1
clone size: .
D gene: .
CDR3 protein: CSVVWGGNTEAFF
CDR3 DNA: TGCAGCGTTGTTTGGGGGGGAAACACTGAAGCTTTCTTT

V gene: TRBV2
CDR3 length: 14
J gene: TRBJ2-6
clone size: .
D gene: .
CDR3 protein: CASCPGQGANVLTF
CDR3 DNA: TGTGCCAGCTGCCCAGGGCAGGGGGCCAACGTCCTGACTTTC

V gene: TRBV2
CDR3 length: 10
J gene: TRBJ1-2
clone size: .
D gene: .
CDR3 protein: CASNRYGYTF
CDR3 DNA: TGTGCCAGCAACAGATATGGCTACACCTTC

V gene: TRBV6-6
CDR3 length: 15
J gene: TRBJ1-4
clone size: .
D gene: .
CDR3 protein: CASSYGTVGGEKLFF
CDR3 DNA: TGTGCCAGCAGTTACGGGACCGTAGGGGGTGAAAAACTGTTTTTT

V gene: TRBV7-9
CDR3 length: 16
J gene: TRBJ1-1
clone size: .
D gene: .
CDR3 protein: CASSLWTGTMNAEAFF
CDR3 DNA: TGTGCCAGCAGCTTATGGACTGGAACGATGAACGCTGAAGCTTTCTTT

V gene: TRBV5-1
CDR3 length: 13
J gene: TRBJ2-7
clone size: .
D gene: TRBD2
CDR3 protein: CASSRGEEGEQYF
CDR3 DNA: TGCGCCAGCAGCCGGGGGGAGGAAGGCGAGCAGTACTTC

V gene: TRBV28
CDR3 length: 13
J gene: TRBJ1-2
clone size: .
D gene: .
CDR3 protein: CASSPPRGYGYTF
CDR3 DNA: TGTGCCAGCAGTCCCCCGAGGGGGTACGGCTACACCTTC

V gene: TRBV27
CDR3 length: 16
J gene: TRBJ1-6
clone size: few
D gene: .
CDR3 protein: CASSLRAGRVNSPLHF
CDR3 DNA: TGTGCCAGCAGTTTAAGAGCTGGCAGGGTAAATTCACCCCTCCACTTT

V gene: TRBV5-6
CDR3 length: 14
J gene: TRBJ2-7
clone size: .
D gene: TRBD2
CDR3 protein: CASSLQTSVYEQYF
CDR3 DNA: TGTGCCAGCAGCTTGCAGACTAGCGTCTACGAGCAGTACTTC

V gene: TRBV7-9
CDR3 length: 13
J gene: TRBJ1-2
clone size: .
D gene: .
CDR3 protein: CSSTPTGSYGYTF
CDR3 DNA: TGTTCCAGCACCCCTACAGGTTCCTATGGCTACACCTTC

V gene: TRBV25-1
CDR3 length: 13
J gene: TRBJ2-3
clone size: .
D gene: .
CDR3 protein: CASSESGPDTQYF
CDR3 DNA: TGTGCCAGCAGTGAATCAGGCCCGGATACGCAGTATTTT

V gene: TRBV4-3
CDR3 length: 15
J gene: TRBJ2-3
clone size: .
D gene: TRBD2
CDR3 protein: CASSQVAGASDTQYF
CDR3 DNA: TGCGCCAGCAGCCAGGTAGCGGGGGCGTCAGATACGCAGTATTTT

V gene: TRBV4-2
CDR3 length: 20
J gene: TRBJ1-1
clone size: few
D gene: .
CDR3 protein: CASSQEGPGGKPPSWTEAFF
CDR3 DNA: TGTGCCAGCAGCCAAGAAGGGCCGGGAGGAAAGCCCCCCTCCTGGACTGAAGCTTTCTTT

V gene: TRBV19
CDR3 length: 14
J gene: TRBJ2-2
clone size: .
D gene: .
CDR3 protein: CASSFDRFTGELFF
CDR3 DNA: TGTGCCAGTAGTTTCGACAGGTTCACCGGGGAGCTGTTTTTT

V gene: TRBV5-4
CDR3 length: 16
J gene: TRBJ2-3
clone size: .
D gene: TRBD2
CDR3 protein: CASSLRREEFTDTQYF
CDR3 DNA: TGTGCCAGCAGCTTGCGGCGGGAGGAGTTCACCGATACGCAGTATTTT

V gene: TRBV5-4
CDR3 length: 16
J gene: TRBJ2-5
clone size: .
D gene: TRBD2
CDR3 protein: CASSPGTSGSQETQYF
CDR3 DNA: TGTGCCAGCAGCCCTGGGACTAGCGGGAGTCAAGAGACCCAGTACTTC

V gene: TRBV10-2
CDR3 length: 15
J gene: TRBJ2-1
clone size: .
D gene: TRBD2
CDR3 protein: CASSESSGGAEEQFF
CDR3 DNA: TGCGCCAGCAGTGAGTCCAGCGGGGGGGCCGAGGAGCAGTTCTTC

V gene: TRBV6-5
CDR3 length: 14
J gene: TRBJ2-2
clone size: few
D gene: TRBD1
CDR3 protein: CASSRTGDTGELFF
CDR3 DNA: TGTGCCAGCAGTCGGACAGGGGACACCGGGGAGCTGTTTTTT